These 23 T cell receptor beta chains were all obtained from the same sample, sequenced in a study of TIL therapy for anti-PD-1-resistant metastatic lung cancer. The immunoSEQ assay was v3. Repertoires were generated with immunoSEQ multiplex PCR, while TCRdb's copy carries only in-frame clones and drops some. Among about 43,000 clones listed, about 80% were seen once. Time point reported: pre-treatment sample, taken before nivolumab and TIL therapy. The source material was blood, sampled at baseline. The origin of the receptors is a man between 70 and 80 years old with non-small cell lung cancer.

V gene TRBV7-9 combines with J gene TRBJ1-4; 7 bases match TRBD1. Trimming took 1 base from V and 5 from J; bases not matched to a gene: 13. The CDR3 runs to 18 residues. Germline loops: CDR1 SEHNR, CDR2 FQNEAQ (reference sequence). CDR3 coding DNA: TGTGCCAGCAGCTTAGTACGGGACAGATCAACCACAAATGAAAAACTGTTTTTT. Translating gives CASSLVRDRSTTNEKLFF. Looking up the rest from reference TRBV7-9 and TRBJ1-4 gives the full variable domain: DTGVSQNPRHKITKRGQNVTFRCDPISEHNRLYWYRQTLGQGPEFLTYFQNEAQLEKSRLLSDRFSAERPKGSFSTLEIQRTEQGDSAMYLCASSLVRDRSTTNEKLFFGSGTQLSVL.

The J gene is TRBJ2-5, the V gene TRBV4-1, with TRBD1 matching over 8 bases. Germline V CDR1 and CDR2: MGHRA, YSYEKL. The CDR3 is 16 amino acids. V gave up 4 bases and J gave up 4 bases; unmatched junction bases: 11. The CDR3 nucleotides are TGCGCCAGCAGCCTGACCCGGACAGGGACGATAGAGACCCAGTACTTC. This sequence encodes CASSLTRTGTIETQYF.

The chain is built from TRBV7-9 and TRBJ2-1; D is unclear. This CDR3 has 11 amino acids. Germline V gene lookup returns CDR1 SEHNR and CDR2 FQNEAQ (reference sequence). The V gene lost 5 bases and the J gene lost 6 bases, with 5 bases spanning the gap. In DNA, the CDR3 is TGTGCCAGCAGCCCTGGCAATGAGCAGTTCTTC. Encoded protein: CASSPGNEQFF.

The chain employs TRBV28 and TRBJ1-3, with D perhaps TRBD1 (5 bases). This CDR3 spans 16 amino acids. Looked up from germline, CDR1 is MDHEN and CDR2 is SYDVKM. Between the trimmed V and J ends, which lost 2 bases and 0 bases, there was a span of 11 bases. CDR3 DNA sequence: TGTGCCAGCAGTTTAACAGGACCATCCTCTGGAAACACCATATATTTT. Amino acids: CASSLTGPSSGNTIYF.

The chain is built from TRBV9 and TRBJ2-1; 11 bases agree with TRBD2. The CDR3 extends over 16 amino acids. Trimming cost V 2 bases and J 6 bases; bases outside gene matches: 7. Per the germline V gene, CDR1 is SGDLS and CDR2 is YYNGEE. The CDR3 sequence is CASSVSTSGNINEQFF. The CDR3 nucleotides are TGTGCCAGCAGCGTCTCGACTAGCGGGAACATCAATGAGCAGTTCTTC.

This sequence joins TRBV19 and TRBJ2-1, with 8 bases fitting TRBD2. The germline V gene encodes CDR1 LNHDA and CDR2 SQIVND (reference sequence). With 3 bases clipped from V and 6 bases from J, the junction kept 1 base outside the gene matches. The CDR3 has 13 amino acids. In DNA, the CDR3 is TGTGCCAGTAGTATGCGGGAGGTCAATGAGCAGTTCTTC. Its protein is CASSMREVNEQFF. The full variable domain, rest sourced from reference TRBV19 and TRBJ2-1, is DGGITQSPKYLFRKEGQNVTLSCEQNLNHDAMYWYRQDPGQGLRLIYYSQIVNDFQKGDIAEGYSVSREKKESFPLTVTSAQKNPTAFYLCASSMREVNEQFFGPGTRLTVL.

In this sample, this clone turned up once. This chain links TRBV5-1 with TRBJ2-2; D uncertain. V was cut by 5 bases and J by 0 bases, with 11 bases left in between. CDR1 is SGHRS and CDR2 is YFSETQ in the germline V gene. The CDR3 covers 15 residues. For the CDR3, the DNA is TGCGCCAGCAGAGACGGCTCTGCGAACACCGGGGAGCTGTTTTTT. Protein: CASRDGSANTGELFF. Based on the CDR3 plus reference TRBV5-1 and TRBJ2-2, the full variable domain is KAGVTQTPRYLIKTRGQQVTLSCSPISGHRSVSWYQQTPGQGLQFLFEYFSETQRNKGNFPGRFSGRQFSNSRSEMNVSTLELGDSALYLCASRDGSANTGELFFGEGSRLTVL.

The chain recombines TRBV7-9 with TRBJ2-3, with 11 nucleotides matching TRBD2. The germline gives CDR1 SEHNR, CDR2 FQNEAQ (reference sequence). The CDR3 contains 14 residues. The V segment lost 4 bases and the J segment 3 bases; nucleotides outside the gene matches: 0. The CDR3 nucleotides read TGTGCCAGCAGCTCTAGCGGGAGGACAGATACGCAGTATTTT. Amino acids: CASSSSGRTDTQYF.

V usage is TRBV2 and J usage is TRBJ1-5; D might be TRBD1 (6 bases). The CDR3 is made up of 15 amino acids. Trimming shortened V by 3 bases and J by 9 bases, and 18 bases separated the two germline ends. Germline CDR1 and CDR2: SNHLY and FYNNEI. The CDR3 spells CASSDGGGGRRPQHF. CDR3 in DNA: TGTGCCAGCAGTGACGGCGGTGGGGGGCGGCGGCCCCAGCATTTT. The variable domain in full, completed from reference TRBV2 and TRBJ1-5, reads EPEVTQTPSHQVTQMGQEVILRCVPISNHLYFYWYRQILGQKVEFLVSFYNNEISEKSEIFDDQFSVERPDGSNFTLKIRSTKLEDSAMYFCASSDGGGGRRPQHFGDGTRLSIL.

This rearrangement joins TRBV4-1 to TRBJ2-1, with a weak D call TRBD1 (6 bases). CDR1 is MGHRA, CDR2 YSYEKL, per germline. The CDR3 has 17 residues. V lost 1 base, J lost 0 bases, and 13 bases lay in between. DNA of the CDR3: TGCGCCAGCAGCCAAGTTCAGGGGACGAGCTCCTACAATGAGCAGTTCTTC. Residues: CASSQVQGTSSYNEQFF.

This clone was recorded only once. The chain has TRBV11-2 and TRBJ2-5, with D unresolved. V shed 3 bases and J shed 4 bases, with 6 bases lying between them. This CDR3 is 12 amino acids long. The germline gives CDR1 SGHAT, CDR2 FQNNGV. The DNA of the CDR3 is TGTGCCAGCAGCTTTGTGGTAGAGACCCAGTACTTC. Protein sequence: CASSFVVETQYF. Variable domain in full (rest from reference TRBV11-2 and TRBJ2-5): EAGVAQSPRYKIIEKRQSVAFWCNPISGHATLYWYQQILGQGPKLLIQFQNNGVVDDSQLPKDRFSAERLKGVDSTLKIQPAKLEDSAVYLCASSFVVETQYFGPGTRLLVL.

The rearrangement joins TRBV7-9 to TRBJ2-2; D is possibly TRBD2 (6 bases). The CDR3 has 14 amino acids. Germline assignment: CDR1 SEHNR and CDR2 FQNEAQ (reference sequence). V lost 9 bases to trimming and J lost 8 bases, with 19 bases between them. CDR3 in amino acids: CASQLLLAEGELFF. The CDR3 DNA reads as TGTGCCAGTCAGCTTCTACTAGCAGAAGGGGAGCTGTTTTTT.

This chain joins TRBV6-6 and TRBJ1-6; D gene unclear. There are 13 residues in the CDR3. Germline CDR1 MNHNY, CDR2 SVGAGI (reference sequence). Trimming stripped 7 bases from V and 7 bases from J, with 11 bases between. As DNA, the CDR3 is TGTGCCAGCACAGACGGGCGGAATTCACCCCTCCACTTT. It codes for CASTDGRNSPLHF.

The chain carries TRBV27 and TRBJ2-5, with TRBD1 matching over 12 bases. From germline, CDR1 is MNHEY and CDR2 SMNVEV (reference sequence). The length of the CDR3 is 15 residues. CDR3 in amino acids: CGTGTGGAGEETQYF. In nucleotides, the CDR3 is TGTGGCACCGGGACAGGGGGCGCAGGAGAAGAGACCCAGTACTTC.

This clone showed up just once. The chain employs TRBV5-1 and TRBJ1-6; no firm D call. Trimming stripped 0 bases from V and 9 bases from J, with 10 bases between. Germline CDR1 is SGHRS and CDR2 is YFSETQ. The CDR3 covers 14 residues. In nucleotides, the CDR3 is TGCGCCAGCAGCTTGGCCGGGAGATCTTCACCCCTCCACTTT. This encodes CASSLAGRSSPLHF.

This chain uses TRBV19 with TRBJ2-3; TRBD2 agrees at 10 bases. J was trimmed by 5 bases and V by 9 bases; bases with no gene match: 8. In germline, CDR1 is LNHDA, CDR2 SQIVND (reference sequence). The CDR3 is made up of 14 amino acids. CDR3: CASHSGRAGDTQYF. The CDR3, as DNA: TGTGCCAGCCACAGCGGGAGGGCCGGAGATACGCAGTATTTT.

The chain employs TRBV28 and TRBJ1-5; the match to TRBD1 covers 8 bases. V lost 7 bases to trimming and J lost 4 bases; unmatched junction nucleotides: 6. The V gene's germline CDR1 is MDHEN and CDR2 SYDVKM. This CDR3 region has 14 residues. The CDR3 sequence: CASKTDRENQPQHF. The CDR3 nucleotides are TGTGCCAGCAAAACGGACAGGGAGAATCAGCCCCAGCATTTT. Variable domain in full (rest from reference TRBV28 and TRBJ1-5): DVKVTQSSRYLVKRTGEKVFLECVQDMDHENMFWYRQDPGLGLRLIYFSYDVKMKEKGDIPEGYSVSREKKERFSLILESASTNQTSMYLCASKTDRENQPQHFGDGTRLSIL.

In its sample, this clone was seen a few times. The chain carries TRBV5-5 and TRBJ1-1; 7 bases align to TRBD1. J lost 2 bases, V lost 4 bases, and 8 bases had no gene match. The germline V gene encodes CDR1 SGHKS and CDR2 YYEKEE (reference sequence). The CDR3 runs 15 residues. The CDR3 here is CASSPLGQPNTEAFF. In DNA, the CDR3 is TGTGCCAGCAGCCCACTGGGACAGCCTAACACTGAAGCTTTCTTT.

This clone was counted between two and nine times. The rearrangement links TRBV4-2 to TRBJ2-1; 11 bases align to TRBD2. CDR3 size: 17 residues. Germline CDR1 and CDR2: LGHNA and YNFKEQ. The V gene end was trimmed by 1 base and the J gene end by 4 bases; junction bases not matched to a gene: 6. Here the CDR3 reads CASSQGTGTSGYNEQFF. The CDR3 coding sequence is TGTGCCAGCAGCCAAGGCACCGGGACTAGCGGATACAATGAGCAGTTCTTC.

The rearrangement links TRBV5-5 to TRBJ2-5, with D perhaps assigned TRBD1 or TRBD2 (5 bases each). Trimming removed 0 bases at V and 5 bases at J, with 11 bases between. Germline values: CDR1 SGHKS, CDR2 YYEKEE (reference sequence). There are 14 residues in the CDR3. CDR3 sequence reads: CASSLEQGVETQYF. CDR3 sequence (DNA): TGTGCCAGCAGCTTGGAGCAGGGAGTCGAGACCCAGTACTTC.

The chain is built from TRBV6-5 and TRBJ2-7, with TRBD2 matching over 9 bases. Germline lookup yields CDR1 MNHEY and CDR2 SVGAGI. The CDR3 totals 14 residues. The V segment lost 7 bases and the J segment 4 bases; nucleotides outside the gene matches: 8. CDR3 nucleotides: TGTGCCAGCACCGCAGCGGGAGGAGGGTACGAGCAGTACTTC. It is translated as CASTAAGGGYEQYF.

The gene calls are TRBV10-3 and TRBJ1-1, with a tentative D call TRBD1 (6 bases). The CDR3 loop spans 16 amino acids. The germline CDR1 and CDR2 sequences are ENHRY and SYGVKD. Trimming removed 5 bases from V and 5 bases from J, with 21 bases in between. The CDR3, as DNA: TGTGCCATCAGTTCAGGGATGGCAGGGGTCGGGACTGAAGCTTTCTTT. It codes for CAISSGMAGVGTEAFF.

This sequence joins TRBV19 and TRBJ2-2; 9 bases are a match to TRBD2. Germline CDR1 is LNHDA and CDR2 is SQIVND (reference sequence). The CDR3 is made up of 14 amino acids. The trim removed 7 bases at V and 9 bases at J, leaving 9 bases unmatched. DNA of the CDR3: TGTGCCAGTAAGGGCGCGGGAGGGCAAAGGGAGCTGTTTTTT. Translating gives CASKGAGGQRELFF.